This TCR beta chain is drawn from a study of blood T cell repertoires in COVID-19 (dated by TCRdb to the early 2020s). The study in broad terms: The collaborator samples originated in the United States, Italy and Spain and spanned the acute and convalescent phases of COVID-19. The sample metadata nearly always contained a de-identified subject ID, COVID-19 status, age in years and sex. Subjects who had been exposed to COVID-19, were actively infected with it, or had recovered from it provided the deeply sampled blood TCRbeta repertoires that made up the dataset. The samples were drawn from two sources: the first 160 participants of the ongoing ImmuneRACE study, and 1,000 to 1,500 subjects contributed by 6 global collaborators. A freely available public database, intended as a resource for researchers studying the immune response to SARS-CoV-2, is where the repertoires were released. The prospective study material was composed of cDNA or gDNA derived from T cells, B-cell-depleted T cells, or PBMCs. Where available, HLA class I and class II types were taken from metadata supplied by the sample provider and were not determined by assay-based typing.

Reading from cysteine to phenylalanine, the CDR3 counts 14 amino acids. Left in the record is the CDR3 DNA by itself, 42 bases read in frame from the first base. Sequences SGHRS (CDR1) and YFSETQ (CDR2) are obtained from the germline V gene. Here V drops 5 bases and J drops 5 bases, and the junction holds 8 bases not matched to any gene. About this clone itself: Its recognized antigen is unknown. Per-nucleotide qualities are absent, and no much larger clonotype sits a single base away.

Collaborating institutions collected whole blood in K2EDTA tubes following their own protocols. For TCRbeta analysis, collaborators shipped samples in one of three forms: frozen whole blood, isolated PBMCs, or DNA extracted from either of those sample types. The immunoSEQ Assay, a bias-controlled multiplex PCR, was used to amplify TCRbeta CDR3 regions from genomic DNA. As for how the authors treated the data: The number of nucleated cells in each sample was estimated by amplification of reference gene primers within the assay. To quantify the absolute abundance of each unique TCRbeta CDR3 rearrangement, sequence reads were collapsed and filtered. For each sample, productive Simpson clonality was calculated as the square root of Simpson's diversity index across productive rearrangements. TCRdb holds this immuneACCESS table with in-frame rearrangements only. Some clones are missing; in checked studies, unresolved V genes explain under half, and the rest has no known cause. That table furnishes V, J and clone size, whereas the DNA furnished D and trimming. A total of roughly 180,000 clones appear in this sample, roughly nine tenths of them only once. The ten top clones hold less than 25% of the sample.

Results the study describes overall, beyond this receptor: The amount of clinical and demographic metadata varied by source and participant and was provided uncurated.

The receptor was derived from a man between 65 and 80 years old with active or convalescent COVID-19. Source material: peripheral blood. The rearrangement joined TRBV5-1 to TRBJ2-7, with 9 junctional bases fitting TRBD1. The CDR3 region: CASSQGQGGNEQYF. The DNA is as follows: TGCGCCAGCAGTCAGGGACAGGGAGGGAACGAGCAGTACTTC.